What follows is one T cell receptor (beta chain) and its context. Its antigen remains undetermined. No quality values exist for individual bases; no much larger clone is one base distant. This specimen belongs to a study of OX40 agonist ivuxolimab in advanced cancers. A note on the overall study: Ivuxolimab was an agonistic, fully human IgG2 monoclonal antibody directed against OX40 (CD134), a costimulatory receptor. Peripheral TCRbeta sequencing aimed to test whether ivuxolimab altered TCR sequence diversity and caused clonal T-cell expansion. Intravenous ivuxolimab was administered to patients every 2 weeks at six dose levels: 0.01, 0.1, 0.3, 1.5, 3 and 10 mg/kg. The dose-escalation cohort was about 83% male with a mean age of around 62 years, ranging from about 23 to 85. Of the approximately 50 dose-escalation patients, hepatocellular carcinoma was present in approximately 20, melanoma in approximately 15, renal cell carcinoma in 9 and head and neck cancer in 9. Three dose-escalation patients achieved partial responses, one with hepatocellular carcinoma and two with cutaneous melanoma. Patients were allowed to have had prior anti-PD-1, anti-PD-L1 or anti-CTLA-4 therapy, and around two fifths of the dose-escalation patients had been treated with checkpoint inhibitors. The paper describes the monotherapy dose-escalation part (N ≈ 52 patients) of the phase I trial of ivuxolimab. What the work shows at the level of the full study, not this receptor alone: The antigen specificity of the peripheral T cells that underwent clonal expansion was not determined. Low levels of normalized T-cell clonal expansion were also shown by some nonresponding patients. Clonal expansion of both CD4+ and CD8+ blood T cells was observed from baseline to week 6 at doses 0.1 to 3.0 mg/kg. In the 0.1-3.0 mg/kg groups, partial responders were among the patients with the lowest normalized peripheral clonal expansion, particularly in CD8+ T cells. After ivuxolimab, expanded clones were on average more numerous among CD8+ T cells than among CD4+ T cells.

Genomic DNA was extracted from sorted cells for sequencing of the TCRbeta CDR3 region. The immunoSEQ Assay was used to sequence the TCRbeta CDR3 regions. The clones in this table, taken by TCRdb from immuneACCESS, are in-frame only. Not every clone is retained; where verified, under half of the shortfall comes from an unresolved V gene, and the cause of the rest is unknown. The sample has some 95,000 clones on record, approximately 90% of them singletons. More than 0.8% of the sample belongs to the ten largest clones. Patients with autoimmune disease history or receiving systemic immunosuppression were excluded from the trial. Peripheral blood for TCR sequencing was collected from all dose cohorts at baseline, on cycle 4 day 1, and on cycle 7 day 1. Samples came from an open-label, multicenter, first-in-human phase I dose-escalation trial of ivuxolimab. Adults with locally advanced or metastatic melanoma, renal cell carcinoma, hepatocellular carcinoma or head and neck squamous cell carcinoma were enrolled in the trial. Before TCR sequencing, CD4+ T cells and CD8+ T cells from peripheral blood were sorted into separate populations.

CDR1 and CDR2 (MNHEY, SMNVEV) derive from the germline V gene (reference sequence). The CDR3 sequence holds 15 residues, the cysteine and phenylalanine included. Of the read, only the CDR3 DNA is kept; its 45 bases are in frame from base 1. V is shortened by 2 bases, J by 3 bases, and the region joining them spans 12 bases. This specimen consisted of CD4+ or CD8+ T cells sorted from blood, obtained in a trial of the OX40 agonist ivuxolimab. This chain is built from TRBV27 and TRBJ2-3; the D call is possibly TRBD1 or TRBD2, each sharing 6 bases. This TCR was recovered from an adult with an advanced solid tumor such as melanoma, head and neck, liver or kidney cancer. Read as DNA, the sequence is TGTGCCAGCAGTTTAGCGGGACATCGTACAGATACGCAGTATTTT. Translation gives CASSLAGHRTDTQYF.